Listed below are T cell receptor beta chains from one sample, sequenced in a study of cytomegalovirus exposure and HLA in healthy donors. TCRdb keeps only in-frame clones here, not all; method: immunoSEQ multiplex PCR. This table holds under 200,000 clones, around 68% found once. Sequencing was carried out using PBMCs. The source of these receptors is a man aged 45-65 years in good health and CMV-seronegative. CDR3s include the opening cysteine and the closing phenylalanine or tryptophan. A D gene is named only where the DNA matches it firmly. The size of a clone is reported for some rows only, either as once, few or many, or as a class for expanded clones.

cdr3_nt | cdr3_aa | v_call | clone_size | d_call | j_call
TGTGCCAGCAGCGCGCCCGGGACAATGAACACTGAAGCTTTCTTT | CASSAPGTMNTEAFF | TRBV9 | . | . | TRBJ1-1
TGTGCCAGCTCACTGGGACAGGGGAACACTGAAGCTTTCTTT | CASSLGQGNTEAFF | TRBV18 | few | TRBD1 | TRBJ1-1
TGCGCCAGCAGCTCGGGACAAAACTCTGGGGCCAACGTCCTGACTTTC | CASSSGQNSGANVLTF | TRBV5-1 | . | . | TRBJ2-6
TGTGCCTCCCTGGCCTCCTCCACCGGGGAGCTGTTTTTT | CASLASSTGELFF | TRBV7-9 | . | . | TRBJ2-2
TGCGCCAGCAGCTCTACAGGGGGCGAAGTGTATGGCTACACCTTC | CASSSTGGEVYGYTF | TRBV5-1 | few | TRBD1 | TRBJ1-2
TGTGCCAGCAGCTCTACTGGTGAGCAGTTCTTC | CASSSTGEQFF | TRBV28 | . | . | TRBJ2-1
TGTGCCTGGAGTGTACTGGGCTCCAGGGGCAATCAGCCCCAGCATTTT | CAWSVLGSRGNQPQHF | TRBV30 | . | . | TRBJ1-5
TGTGCCAGCAGCTCCGGACAGGGGGAATCGAATTCACCCCTCCACTTT | CASSSGQGESNSPLHF | TRBV5-6 | . | TRBD1 | TRBJ1-6
TGTGCCAGTAGTATAAGGGGATACAATCAGCCCCAGCATTTT | CASSIRGYNQPQHF | TRBV19 | . | . | TRBJ1-5
TGTGCCAGCAGCCCTAGACAGGGGTGGGAGACCCAGTACTTC | CASSPRQGWETQYF | TRBV11-2 | few | TRBD1 | TRBJ2-5
TGCGCCAGCAGGGCAGGACAGGGTAACTACGAGCAGTACTTC | CASRAGQGNYEQYF | TRBV5-1 | . | TRBD1 | TRBJ2-7